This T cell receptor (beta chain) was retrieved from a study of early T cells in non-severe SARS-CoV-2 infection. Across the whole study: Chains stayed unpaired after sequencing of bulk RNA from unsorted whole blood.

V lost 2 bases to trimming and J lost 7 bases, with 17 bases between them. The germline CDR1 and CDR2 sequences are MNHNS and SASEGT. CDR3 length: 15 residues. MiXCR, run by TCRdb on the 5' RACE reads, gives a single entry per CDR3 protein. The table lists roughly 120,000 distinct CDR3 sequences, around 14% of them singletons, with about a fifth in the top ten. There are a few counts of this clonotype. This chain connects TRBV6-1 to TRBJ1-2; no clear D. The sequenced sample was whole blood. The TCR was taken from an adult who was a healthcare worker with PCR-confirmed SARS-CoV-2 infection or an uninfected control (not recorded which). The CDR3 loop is CASSEIVSSYRGYTF. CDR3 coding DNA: TGTGCCAGCAGTGAAATAGTAAGCAGCTATCGTGGCTACACCTTC.